Sequencing of this TCR beta chain was carried out in a study of CD8 T cells in Susac syndrome. General study findings and limits: The study's TCR sequencing and HLA analysis drew on a certain number of individuals. That number was acknowledged as relatively small.

About this clonotype itself: Its antigen is not identified.

CDR1 and CDR2 (germline): SGHAT, FQNNGV. V dropped 2 bases and J dropped 0 bases, with 17 bases sitting between them. CDR3 length: 17 residues. Sequencing of TCR beta was performed on blood CD8+ T cells and on blood CD4+ T cells. TEMRA cells were FACS-enriched, while CD8+ and CD4+ T cells were negatively isolated. With random hexamers, about 0.5 to 1 ug RNA was reverse transcribed. Each CDR3 protein is one row after TCRdb ran MiXCR on the immunoSEQ multiplex PCR reads. The sample lists roughly 140,000 distinct CDR3 sequences; around 95% were seen once. The V call is TRBV11-2, the J call TRBJ2-7; possibly TRBD1 for D (6 bases). The clonotype was recovered from a human donor with multiple sclerosis. Sequenced sample: CD8+ T cells from PBMCs. DNA for the CDR3: TGTGCCAGCAGCTTACAGGGGCCGGGACGACTCTCCTACGAGCAGTACTTC. As protein: CASSLQGPGRLSYEQYF.